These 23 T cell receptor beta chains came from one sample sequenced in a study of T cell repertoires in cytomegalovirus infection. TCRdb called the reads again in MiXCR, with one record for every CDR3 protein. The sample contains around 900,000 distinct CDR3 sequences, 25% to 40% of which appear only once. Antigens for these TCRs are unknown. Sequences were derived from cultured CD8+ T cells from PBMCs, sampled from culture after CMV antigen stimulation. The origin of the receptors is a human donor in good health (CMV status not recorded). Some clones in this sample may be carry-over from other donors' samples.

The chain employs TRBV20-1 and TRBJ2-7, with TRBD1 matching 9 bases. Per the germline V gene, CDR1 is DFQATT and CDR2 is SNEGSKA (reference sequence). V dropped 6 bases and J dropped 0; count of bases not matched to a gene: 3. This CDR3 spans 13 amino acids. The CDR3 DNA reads TGCAGTGCCAGGACAGGGGACTCCTACGAGCAGTACTTC. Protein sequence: CSARTGDSYEQYF.

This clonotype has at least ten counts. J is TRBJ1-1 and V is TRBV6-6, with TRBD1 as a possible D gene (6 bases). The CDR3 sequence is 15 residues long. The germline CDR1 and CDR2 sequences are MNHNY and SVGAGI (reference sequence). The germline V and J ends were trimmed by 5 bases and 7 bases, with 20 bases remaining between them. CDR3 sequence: CASSTPQGGAIEAFF. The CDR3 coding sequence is TGTGCCAGCAGTACCCCACAAGGGGGAGCGATTGAAGCTTTCTTT.

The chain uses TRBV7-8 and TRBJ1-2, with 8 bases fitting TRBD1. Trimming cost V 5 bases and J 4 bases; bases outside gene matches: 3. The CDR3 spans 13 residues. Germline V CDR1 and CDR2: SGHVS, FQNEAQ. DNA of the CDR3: TGTGCCAGCAGCCCACAGGGGGTCTATGGCTACACCTTC. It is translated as CASSPQGVYGYTF.

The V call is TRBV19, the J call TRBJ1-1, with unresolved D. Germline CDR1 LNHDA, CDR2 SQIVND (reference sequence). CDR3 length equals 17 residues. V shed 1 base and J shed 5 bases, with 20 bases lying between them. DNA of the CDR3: TGTGCCAGTAGTATAGGCCACGAAGAAGGGATGGGGACTGAAGCTTTCTTT. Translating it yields CASSIGHEEGMGTEAFF.

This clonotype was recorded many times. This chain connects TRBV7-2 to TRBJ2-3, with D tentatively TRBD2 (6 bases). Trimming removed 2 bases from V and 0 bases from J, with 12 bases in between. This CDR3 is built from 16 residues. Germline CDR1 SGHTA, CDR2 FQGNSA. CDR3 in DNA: TGTGCCAGCAGCTTATTGGCCGGGACTAGCACAGATACGCAGTATTTT. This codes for CASSLLAGTSTDTQYF.

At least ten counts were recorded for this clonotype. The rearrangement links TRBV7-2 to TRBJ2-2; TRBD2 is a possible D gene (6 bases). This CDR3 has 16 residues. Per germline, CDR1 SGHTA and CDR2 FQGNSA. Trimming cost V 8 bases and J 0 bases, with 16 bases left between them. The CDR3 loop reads CASLSLSGPNTGELFF. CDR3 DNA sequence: TGTGCCAGCCTATCCCTTAGCGGACCGAACACCGGGGAGCTGTTTTTT.

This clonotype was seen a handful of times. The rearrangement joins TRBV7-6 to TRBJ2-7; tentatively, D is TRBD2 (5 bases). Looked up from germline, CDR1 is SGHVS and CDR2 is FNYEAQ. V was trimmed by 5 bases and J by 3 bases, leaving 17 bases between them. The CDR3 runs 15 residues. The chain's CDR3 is CASSPPSGPLYEQYF. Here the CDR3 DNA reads TGTGCCAGCAGCCCACCCAGCGGTCCCCTCTACGAGCAGTACTTC.

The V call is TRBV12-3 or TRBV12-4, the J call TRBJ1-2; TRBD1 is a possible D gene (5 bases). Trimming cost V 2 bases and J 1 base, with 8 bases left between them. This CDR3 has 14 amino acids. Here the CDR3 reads CASSLNRNNYGYTF. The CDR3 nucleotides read TGTGCCAGCAGTTTAAACAGGAATAACTATGGCTACACCTTC.

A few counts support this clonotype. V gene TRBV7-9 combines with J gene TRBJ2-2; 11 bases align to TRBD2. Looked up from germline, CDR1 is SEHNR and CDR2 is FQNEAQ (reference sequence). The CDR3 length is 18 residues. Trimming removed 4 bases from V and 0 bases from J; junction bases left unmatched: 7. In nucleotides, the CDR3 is TGTGCCAGCAGCTGGAGGCTAGCGGGGGGATCGAACACCGGGGAGCTGTTTTTT. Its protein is CASSWRLAGGSNTGELFF. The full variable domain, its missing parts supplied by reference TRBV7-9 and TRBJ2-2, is DTGVSQNPRHKITKRGQNVTFRCDPISEHNRLYWYRQTLGQGPEFLTYFQNEAQLEKSRLLSDRFSAERPKGSFSTLEIQRTEQGDSAMYLCASSWRLAGGSNTGELFFGEGSRLTVL.

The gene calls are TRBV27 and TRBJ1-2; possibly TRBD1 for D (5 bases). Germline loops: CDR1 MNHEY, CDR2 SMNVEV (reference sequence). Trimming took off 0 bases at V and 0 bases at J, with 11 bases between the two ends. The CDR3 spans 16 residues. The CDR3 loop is CASSLSPTATNYGYTF. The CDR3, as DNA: TGTGCCAGCAGTTTATCTCCGACAGCAACTAACTATGGCTACACCTTC.

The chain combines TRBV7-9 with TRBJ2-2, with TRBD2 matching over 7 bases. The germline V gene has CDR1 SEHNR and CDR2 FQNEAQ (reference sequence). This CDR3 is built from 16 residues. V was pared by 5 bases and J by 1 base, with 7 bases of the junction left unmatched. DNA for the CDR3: TGTGCCAGCAGCCTCCCCCCGGGGGGGAACACCGGGGAGCTGTTTTTT. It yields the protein CASSLPPGGNTGELFF. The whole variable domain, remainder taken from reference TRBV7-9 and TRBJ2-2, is DTGVSQNPRHKITKRGQNVTFRCDPISEHNRLYWYRQTLGQGPEFLTYFQNEAQLEKSRLLSDRFSAERPKGSFSTLEIQRTEQGDSAMYLCASSLPPGGNTGELFFGEGSRLTVL.

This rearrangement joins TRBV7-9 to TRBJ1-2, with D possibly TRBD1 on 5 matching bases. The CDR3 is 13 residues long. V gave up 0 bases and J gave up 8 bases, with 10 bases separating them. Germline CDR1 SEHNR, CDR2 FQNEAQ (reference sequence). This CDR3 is CASSLADSWGYTF. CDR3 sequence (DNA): TGTGCCAGCAGCTTAGCAGACAGTTGGGGCTACACCTTC.

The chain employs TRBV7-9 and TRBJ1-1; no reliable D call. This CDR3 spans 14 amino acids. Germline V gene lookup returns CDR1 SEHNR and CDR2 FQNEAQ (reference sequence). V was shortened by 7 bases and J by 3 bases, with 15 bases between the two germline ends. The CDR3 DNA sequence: TGTGCCAGCACCCCAGTCCCACGGGACACTGAAGCTTTCTTT. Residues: CASTPVPRDTEAFF.

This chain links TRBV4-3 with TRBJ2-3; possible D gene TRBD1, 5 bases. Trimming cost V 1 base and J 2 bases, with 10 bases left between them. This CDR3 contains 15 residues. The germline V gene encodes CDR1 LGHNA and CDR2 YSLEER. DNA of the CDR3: TGCGCCAGCAGCCAAGGGCACAGGTTCACAGATACGCAGTATTTT. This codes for CASSQGHRFTDTQYF.

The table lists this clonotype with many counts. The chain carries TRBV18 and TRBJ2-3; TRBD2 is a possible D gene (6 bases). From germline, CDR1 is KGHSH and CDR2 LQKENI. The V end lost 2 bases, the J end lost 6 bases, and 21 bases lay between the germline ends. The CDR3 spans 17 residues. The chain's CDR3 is CASSPMRRGRGRDTQYF. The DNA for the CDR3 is TGTGCCAGCTCACCAATGAGGAGGGGACGGGGACGGGATACGCAGTATTTT. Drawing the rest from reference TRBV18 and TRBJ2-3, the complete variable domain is NAGVMQNPRHLVRRRGQEARLRCSPMKGHSHVYWYRQLPEEGLKFMVYLQKENIIDESGMPKERFSAEFPKEGPSILRIQQVVRGDSAAYFCASSPMRRGRGRDTQYFGPGTRLTVL.

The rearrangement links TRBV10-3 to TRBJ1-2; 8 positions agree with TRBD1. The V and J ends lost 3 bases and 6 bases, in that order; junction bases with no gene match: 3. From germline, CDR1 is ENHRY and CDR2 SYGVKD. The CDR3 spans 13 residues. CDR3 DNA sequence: TGTGCCATCAGTGACAGGGGGCGGGATGGCTACACCTTC. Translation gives CAISDRGRDGYTF.

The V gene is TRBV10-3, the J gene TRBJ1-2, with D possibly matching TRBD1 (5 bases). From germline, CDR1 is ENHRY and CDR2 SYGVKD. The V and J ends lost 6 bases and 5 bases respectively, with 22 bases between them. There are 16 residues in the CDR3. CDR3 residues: CAIRVFLDKEPYGYTF. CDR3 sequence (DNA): TGTGCCATCAGAGTCTTTTTGGACAAGGAACCTTATGGCTACACCTTC.

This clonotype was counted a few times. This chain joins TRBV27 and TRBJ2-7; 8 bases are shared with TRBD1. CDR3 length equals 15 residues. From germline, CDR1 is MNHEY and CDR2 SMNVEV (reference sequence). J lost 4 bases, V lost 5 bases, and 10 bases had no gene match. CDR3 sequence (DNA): TGTGCCAGCAGTCCTCAGGGGGCAGAACTATACGAGCAGTACTTC. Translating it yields CASSPQGAELYEQYF.

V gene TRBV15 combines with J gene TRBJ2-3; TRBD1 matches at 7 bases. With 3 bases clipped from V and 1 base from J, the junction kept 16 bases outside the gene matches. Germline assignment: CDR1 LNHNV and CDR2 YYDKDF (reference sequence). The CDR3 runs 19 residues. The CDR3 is CATSSYRGDTTEGTDTQYF. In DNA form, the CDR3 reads TGTGCCACCAGCAGTTACAGGGGAGATACTACGGAAGGCACAGATACGCAGTATTTT.

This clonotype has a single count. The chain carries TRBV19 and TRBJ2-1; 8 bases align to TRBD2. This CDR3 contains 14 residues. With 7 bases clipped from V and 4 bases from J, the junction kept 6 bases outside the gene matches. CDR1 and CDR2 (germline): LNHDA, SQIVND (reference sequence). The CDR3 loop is CASIKTGGYNEQFF. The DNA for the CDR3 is TGTGCCAGTATTAAGACGGGGGGGTACAATGAGCAGTTCTTC.

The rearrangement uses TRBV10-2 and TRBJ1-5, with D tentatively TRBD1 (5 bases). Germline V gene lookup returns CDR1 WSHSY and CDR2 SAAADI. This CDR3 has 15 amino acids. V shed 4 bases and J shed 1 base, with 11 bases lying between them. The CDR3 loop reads CASSAQDKSNQPQHF. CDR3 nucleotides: TGCGCCAGCAGTGCCCAGGACAAGAGCAATCAGCCCCAGCATTTT.

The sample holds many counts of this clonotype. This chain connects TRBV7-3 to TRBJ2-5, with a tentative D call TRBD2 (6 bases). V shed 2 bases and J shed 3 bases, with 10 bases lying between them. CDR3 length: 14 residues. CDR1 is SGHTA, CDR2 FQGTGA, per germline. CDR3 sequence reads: CASSLFPSEETQYF. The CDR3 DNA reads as TGTGCCAGCAGCTTATTCCCTAGCGAAGAGACCCAGTACTTC.

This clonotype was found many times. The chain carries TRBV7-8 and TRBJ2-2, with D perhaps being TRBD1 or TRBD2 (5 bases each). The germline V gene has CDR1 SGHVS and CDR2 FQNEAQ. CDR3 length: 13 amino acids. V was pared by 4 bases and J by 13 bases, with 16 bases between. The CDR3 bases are TGTGCCAGCAGCTCCTCGAGGGCGAGGGGGCTGTTTTTT. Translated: CASSSSRARGLFF.